This T cell receptor beta chain was sequenced for a study of CD8 T cells in ankylosing spondylitis. Whole-study findings and limits: Peripheral blood samples showed relatively rare disease-linked clones, and these clones were CD8+. Made up of about eight highly homologous variants, a TCR beta motif appeared characteristic of ankylosing spondylitis blood.

V dropped 8 bases and J dropped 3 bases, with 15 bases sitting between them. Looked up from germline, CDR1 is MNHEY and CDR2 is SMNVEV (reference sequence). The CDR3 length is 14 residues. Quantitative 5'-RACE with molecular barcodes was used to make the TCR beta libraries. TCRdb used MiXCR to reprocess the 5' RACE reads, holding one entry per CDR3 protein. The sample has approximately 400,000 distinct CDR3 sequences; under 20% are singletons. About this clonotype: Its matching antigen is unknown.

Input material: blood, either unsorted or a sorted T cell fraction (not recorded which). This chain links TRBV27 with TRBJ2-3, with TRBD1 as a possible D gene (6 bases). This receptor was obtained from a male donor with ankylosing spondylitis. In nucleotides, the CDR3 is TGTGCCAGCGCAAGACAGGTCGCGACAGATACGCAGTATTTT. Its translation is CASARQVATDTQYF.